Listed below are T cell receptor beta chains from one sample, sequenced in a study of blood T cell repertoires in COVID-19. Assay: immunoSEQ multiplex PCR; the TCRdb copy retains only in-frame clones and omits some. Of about 160,000 clones in the sample, roughly 88% were seen once. What was sequenced was peripheral blood. The receptors here all came from a man aged 80 or over with COVID-19, enrolled during active disease. CDR3s leave out the opening cysteine and the closing phenylalanine or tryptophan.

V	J	CDR3
TRBV7-2	TRBJ2-7	ASSLWGQGTYEQY
TRBV5-1	TRBJ2-1	ASSFSGRGLRVYNEQF
TRBV6-1	TRBJ1-4	ASSQALNEKLF
TRBV2	TRBJ1-2	ASRTGFDYGYT
TRBV10-2	TRBJ2-2	ASSTPGGNTGELF
TRBV5-5	TRBJ2-3	ASSLGQSRTDTQY
TRBV18	TRBJ1-3	ASSPVQDPRMAIY
TRBV10-1	TRBJ1-5	ASSGQGYSNQPQH
TRBV5-8	TRBJ2-6	ASSSPRQAGANVLT
TRBV5-6	TRBJ1-5	ASSLQPGWDQPQH
TRBV29-1	TRBJ1-2	SGLTGVNYGYT
TRBV24-1	TRBJ2-7	ATSDPGTGGPYEQY
TRBV5-1	TRBJ1-1	ASSERQGRTEAF
TRBV5-4	TRBJ2-1	ASSMQGALYNEQF
TRBV7-3	TRBJ1-4	ASNAGTDEKLF
TRBV18	TRBJ1-1	ASSPLGQVNTEAF
TRBV19	TRBJ1-4	ASSAQGAQTNEKLF
TRBV28	TRBJ1-2	ASTLTDRAYGYT
TRBV3-1/TRBV3-2	TRBJ2-5	ASSQGTSVIETQY
TRBV5-4	TRBJ2-7	ASSSQGSVPGYEQY
TRBV10-3	TRBJ2-3	AISPGLAGGTPLADTQY
TRBV3-1/TRBV3-2	TRBJ2-7	ASSIGQGPYEQY
TRBV6-5	TRBJ2-5	ASSFGGRETQY
TRBV12-5	TRBJ1-2	ASGLMTGGEDGYT
TRBV10-1	TRBJ1-2	AREVRDIYYGYT
TRBV4-2	TRBJ2-5	ASSRELWETQY
TRBV29-1	TRBJ2-5	SVQRGQETQY
TRBV6-4	TRBJ1-2	ASSPDRLANYGYT
TRBV5-3	TRBJ1-2	ARSSLGRGHGYT
TRBV18	TRBJ2-3	ASSPSGGARTDTQY
TRBV27	TRBJ1-2	ASSIPGQPNYGYT
TRBV5-1	TRBJ2-1	ASTPGTSGFYNEQF
TRBV5-1	TRBJ1-5	ASKEGANSPQH
TRBV9	TRBJ1-1	ASSFRGQAEAF
TRBV11-3	TRBJ2-3	ASSLEAGLGTDTQY
TRBV28	TRBJ2-4	ARGQAVGLAKNIQY
TRBV10-2	TRBJ2-5	ASSLEGGSHETQY
TRBV25-1	TRBJ2-3	ASSESGTTSSTDTQY
TRBV5-6	TRBJ1-1	ASSSGDRNEAF
TRBV21-1	TRBJ2-1	ASSTRTGSYYNEQF
TRBV18	TRBJ1-5	ASSPRTGADQPQH
TRBV7-2	TRBJ2-2	ASSSSFTGELF
TRBV24-1	TRBJ1-1	ATSDLPDSEAF
TRBV7-2	TRBJ2-1	ASSLAFGNEQF
TRBV6-4	TRBJ1-5	ASSDSERVSNQPQH
TRBV9	TRBJ2-5	ASSVGQGRQETQY
TRBV28	TRBJ1-6	ASSLRQGTYRSPLH
TRBV24-1	TRBJ1-2	ATSDSKDRGKLYGYT
TRBV10-3	TRBJ1-2	AMDSTNYGYT
TRBV5-1	TRBJ1-4	ASSLDNRSNEKLF
TRBV7-9	TRBJ1-2	ASSTNDRVYGYT
TRBV5-1	TRBJ2-3	ASSIGTGGPDTQY
TRBV24-1	TRBJ1-3	ATSDSGSNTIY
TRBV5-6	TRBJ1-1	ASSLRTGLNTEAF
TRBV2	TRBJ2-3	ASKGTVSTDTQY
TRBV9	TRBJ1-3	ASSVLSSGNTIY
TRBV12-3/TRBV12-4	TRBJ1-3	ASQQGGNTIY
TRBV9	TRBJ1-3	ASSVGEGSGDTIY
TRBV3-1/TRBV3-2	TRBJ1-2	ASSHTGIDGYT